This T cell receptor beta chain was found in a study of cytomegalovirus exposure and HLA in healthy donors. General study findings and limits: A later analysis linked a missense DCLRE1C variant to TCR beta V- and J-gene trimming. Several V segments, TRBV6-2 and TRBV6-3 among them, could not be told apart and were dropped.

As for this clone: Antigen: not known.

The germline V gene has CDR1 SGHRS and CDR2 YFSETQ. There are 15 residues in the CDR3. Trimming left V 3 bases short and J 5 bases short, with 16 bases between. With 60 Vbeta and 13 Jbeta primers, the PCR was carried out. Libraries were prepared by immunoSEQ multiplex PCR; TCRdb keeps only in-frame clonotypes and omits some of them. The sample comprises 130,000 or so clones, about 76% of which are singletons, and over 5% rests with the top ten. Sequenced input: PBMCs. J is TRBJ2-3 and V is TRBV5-1, with D unclear. This clonotype was obtained from a middle-aged man in good health and CMV-seropositive. CDR3 DNA sequence: TGCGCCAGCAGCTCCCATGGAGTTTTGGGAGATACGCAGTATTTT. It specifies CASSSHGVLGDTQYF.